This T cell receptor (beta chain) comes out of a study of siplizumab effects on memory and regulatory T cells. Study-wide points: Confirmation was lacking for the suppressive function of proliferating Tregs derived from siplizumab cultures. The average Treg-derived proportion among mappable alloreactive CD4+ clones was 68.8% with siplizumab versus 26.9% in controls. It seemed that naive T cells were more diverse than memory cells and were major contributors to the alloresponse.

Assayed TCR templates numbered 80,000 to 100,000 for each sample. The repertoire was sequenced with immunoSEQ multiplex PCR; TCRdb's copy has only in-frame clones and lacks some. This table has roughly 100,000 clones, about 92% appearing once. A word on this clone: Its antigen is unidentified.

Germline V gives CDR1 SGHTA, CDR2 FQGNSA. The CDR3 covers 14 residues. Trimming removed 0 bases at V and 4 bases at J, with 9 bases between. The V call is TRBV7-2, the J call TRBJ1-2; no reliable D call. This receptor was taken from a human donor in good health. The sequenced material came from CD4+ T cells sorted from blood. CDR3 region: CASSLALDGYGYTF. The CDR3 DNA reads TGTGCCAGCAGCTTAGCCCTGGACGGCTATGGCTACACCTTC.